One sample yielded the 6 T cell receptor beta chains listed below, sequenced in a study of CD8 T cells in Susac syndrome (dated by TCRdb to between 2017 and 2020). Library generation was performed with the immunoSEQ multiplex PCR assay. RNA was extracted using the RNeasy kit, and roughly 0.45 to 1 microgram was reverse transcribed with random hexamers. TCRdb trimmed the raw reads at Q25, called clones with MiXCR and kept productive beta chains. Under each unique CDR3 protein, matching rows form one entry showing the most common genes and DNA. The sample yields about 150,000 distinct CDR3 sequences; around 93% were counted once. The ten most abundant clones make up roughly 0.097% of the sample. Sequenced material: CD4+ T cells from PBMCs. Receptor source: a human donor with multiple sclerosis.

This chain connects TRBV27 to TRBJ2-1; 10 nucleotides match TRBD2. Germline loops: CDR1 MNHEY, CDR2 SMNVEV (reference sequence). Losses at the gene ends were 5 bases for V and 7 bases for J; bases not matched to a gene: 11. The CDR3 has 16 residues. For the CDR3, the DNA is TGTGCCAGCAGTCCACGGACTAGCGGTCCAGGGAATGAGCAGTTCTTC. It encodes CASSPRTSGPGNEQFF.

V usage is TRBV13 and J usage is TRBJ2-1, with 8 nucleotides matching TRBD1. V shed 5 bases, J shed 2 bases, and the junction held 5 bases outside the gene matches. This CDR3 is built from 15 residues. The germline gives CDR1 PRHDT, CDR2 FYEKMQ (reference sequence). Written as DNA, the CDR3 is TGTGCCAGCAGCATACGACAGGGGACCTACAATGAGCAGTTCTTC. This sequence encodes CASSIRQGTYNEQFF.

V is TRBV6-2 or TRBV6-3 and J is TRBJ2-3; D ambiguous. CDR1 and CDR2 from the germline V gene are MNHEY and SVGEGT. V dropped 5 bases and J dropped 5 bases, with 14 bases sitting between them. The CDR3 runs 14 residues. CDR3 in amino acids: CASSDRALGDTQYF. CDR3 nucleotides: TGTGCCAGCAGTGACCGGGCCCTAGGAGATACGCAGTATTTT.

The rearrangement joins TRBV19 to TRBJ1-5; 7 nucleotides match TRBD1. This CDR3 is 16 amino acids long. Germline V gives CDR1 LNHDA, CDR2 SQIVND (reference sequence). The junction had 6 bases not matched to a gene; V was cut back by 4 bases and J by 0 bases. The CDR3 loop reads CASSTEGAPSNQPQHF. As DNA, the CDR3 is TGTGCCAGTAGTACAGAGGGGGCTCCTAGCAATCAGCCCCAGCATTTT.

CDR3 sequence (DNA): TGTGCCAGCAGCTTATCGGACAGGGCGTATGGCTACACCTTC. As protein: CASSLSDRAYGYTF. The chain employs TRBV7-3 and TRBJ1-2; 8 bases agree with TRBD1. The CDR3 runs to 14 residues. Germline V gives CDR1 SGHTA, CDR2 FQGTGA. The ends lost 2 bases at V and 5 bases at J; junction bases unmatched: 4.

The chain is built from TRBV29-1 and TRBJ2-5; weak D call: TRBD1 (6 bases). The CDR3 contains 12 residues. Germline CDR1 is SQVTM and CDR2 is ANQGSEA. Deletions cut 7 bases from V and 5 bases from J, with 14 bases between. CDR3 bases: TGCAGCGGAGGGGGAAGGTGGGAGACCCAGTACTTC. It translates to CSGGGRWETQYF.